What follows is one T cell receptor (beta chain) and its context. The antigen remains unidentified. Clones were read by immunoSEQ multiplex PCR, and TCRdb kept only the in-frame ones, dropping some. In the table there are some 25,000 clones, 73% of which are singletons. This sample is drawn from a study of OX40 agonist ivuxolimab in advanced cancers. Turning to the study itself: The patients received agonistic anti-OX40 (CD134) antibody ivuxolimab. Enrolled patients in dose escalation had cancers that were hepatocellular carcinoma, melanoma, renal cell or head and neck cancer. Findings of the study overall: Compared with others, partial responders at 0.1-3.0 mg/kg displayed clonal expansion among the lowest. Antigen specificity was not determined for the expanded peripheral T cells.

The sequence came from an adult with an advanced solid tumor such as melanoma, head and neck, liver or kidney cancer. The sample here was CD4+ or CD8+ T cells sorted from blood, taken in a trial of the OX40 agonist ivuxolimab.

This CDR3 reads CASSLIQQGYEQYF. The CDR3 DNA is TGTGCCAGCAGCTTAATCCAACAGGGATACGAGCAGTACTTC. The chain couples TRBV7-9 to TRBJ2-7; TRBD1 is a possible D gene (6 bases). V lost 2 bases and J 4 bases, leaving 12 bases between the germline ends. Germline V gene data show CDR1 as SEHNR and CDR2 as FQNEAQ (reference sequence). CDR3 size: 14 residues.